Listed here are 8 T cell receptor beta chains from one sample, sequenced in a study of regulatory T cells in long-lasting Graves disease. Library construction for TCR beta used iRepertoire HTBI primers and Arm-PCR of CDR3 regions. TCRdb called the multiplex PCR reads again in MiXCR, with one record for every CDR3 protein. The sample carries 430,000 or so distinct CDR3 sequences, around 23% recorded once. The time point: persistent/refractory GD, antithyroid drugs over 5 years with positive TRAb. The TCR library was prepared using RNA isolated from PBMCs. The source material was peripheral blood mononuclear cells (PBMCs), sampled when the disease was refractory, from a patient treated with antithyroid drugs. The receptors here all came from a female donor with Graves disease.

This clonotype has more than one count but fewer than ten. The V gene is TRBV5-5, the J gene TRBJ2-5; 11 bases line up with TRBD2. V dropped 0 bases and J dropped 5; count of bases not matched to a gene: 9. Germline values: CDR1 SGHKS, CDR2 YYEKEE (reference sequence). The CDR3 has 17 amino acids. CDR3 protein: CASSLETSGALGETQYF. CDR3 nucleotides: TGTGCCAGCAGCTTGGAGACTAGCGGGGCGCTTGGGGAGACCCAGTACTTC.

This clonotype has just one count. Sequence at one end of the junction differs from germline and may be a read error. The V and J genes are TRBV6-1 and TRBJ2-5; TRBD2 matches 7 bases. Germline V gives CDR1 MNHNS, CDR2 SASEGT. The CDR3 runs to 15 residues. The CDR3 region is CACSGSGAAPETQYF. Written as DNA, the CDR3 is TGTGCCTGCAGTGGGAGCGGGGCCGCTCCGGAGACCCAGTACTTC.

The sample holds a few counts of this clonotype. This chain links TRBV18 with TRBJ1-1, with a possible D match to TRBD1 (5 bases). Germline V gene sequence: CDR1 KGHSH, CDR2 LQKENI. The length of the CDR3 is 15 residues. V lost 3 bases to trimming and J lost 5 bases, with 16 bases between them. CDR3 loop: CASSPGTGSRTEAFF. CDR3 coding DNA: TGTGCCAGCTCACCTGGAACAGGTTCGAGAACTGAAGCTTTCTTT.

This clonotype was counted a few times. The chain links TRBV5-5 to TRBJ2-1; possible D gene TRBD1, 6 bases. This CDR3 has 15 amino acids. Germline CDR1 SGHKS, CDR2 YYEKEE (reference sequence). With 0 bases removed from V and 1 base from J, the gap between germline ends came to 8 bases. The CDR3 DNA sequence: TGTGCCAGCAGCTTGGACAGGGTATCCTACAATGAGCAGTTCTTC. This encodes CASSLDRVSYNEQFF.

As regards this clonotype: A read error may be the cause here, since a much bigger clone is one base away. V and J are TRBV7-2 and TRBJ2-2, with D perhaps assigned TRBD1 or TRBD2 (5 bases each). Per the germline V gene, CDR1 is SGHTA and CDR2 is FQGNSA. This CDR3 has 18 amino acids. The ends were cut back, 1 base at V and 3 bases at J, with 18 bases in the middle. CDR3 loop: CASSLVRWGRGYTGELFF. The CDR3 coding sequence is TGTGCCAGCAGCTTAGTGCGGTGGGGACGGGGTTACACCGGGGAGCTGTTTTTT.

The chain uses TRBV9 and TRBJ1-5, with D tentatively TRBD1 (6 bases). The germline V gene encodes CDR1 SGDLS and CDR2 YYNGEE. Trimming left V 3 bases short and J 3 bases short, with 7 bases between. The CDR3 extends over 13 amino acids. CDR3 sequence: CASSGDNNQPQHF. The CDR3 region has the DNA TGTGCCAGCAGCGGGGACAACAATCAGCCCCAGCATTTT.

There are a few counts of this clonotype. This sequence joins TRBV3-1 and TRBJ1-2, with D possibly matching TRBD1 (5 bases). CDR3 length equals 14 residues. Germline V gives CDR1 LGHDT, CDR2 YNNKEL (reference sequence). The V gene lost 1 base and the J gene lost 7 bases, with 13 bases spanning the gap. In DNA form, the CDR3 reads TGTGCCAGCAGCCAAGGTGGCAGGGTTATTGGCTACACCTTC. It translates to CASSQGGRVIGYTF. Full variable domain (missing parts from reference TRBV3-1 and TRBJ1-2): DTAVSQTPKYLVTQMGNDKSIKCEQNLGHDTMYWYKQDSKKFLKIMFSYNNKELIINETVPNRFSPKSPDKAHLNLHINSLELGDSAVYFCASSQGGRVIGYTFGSGTRLTVV.

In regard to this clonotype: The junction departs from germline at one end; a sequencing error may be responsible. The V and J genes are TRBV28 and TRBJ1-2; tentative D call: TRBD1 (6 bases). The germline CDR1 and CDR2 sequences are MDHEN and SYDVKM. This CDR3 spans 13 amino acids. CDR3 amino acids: CAGSTYREKGCTF. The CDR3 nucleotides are TGTGCCGGCAGTACCTACAGGGAGAAGGGCTGCACCTTC.